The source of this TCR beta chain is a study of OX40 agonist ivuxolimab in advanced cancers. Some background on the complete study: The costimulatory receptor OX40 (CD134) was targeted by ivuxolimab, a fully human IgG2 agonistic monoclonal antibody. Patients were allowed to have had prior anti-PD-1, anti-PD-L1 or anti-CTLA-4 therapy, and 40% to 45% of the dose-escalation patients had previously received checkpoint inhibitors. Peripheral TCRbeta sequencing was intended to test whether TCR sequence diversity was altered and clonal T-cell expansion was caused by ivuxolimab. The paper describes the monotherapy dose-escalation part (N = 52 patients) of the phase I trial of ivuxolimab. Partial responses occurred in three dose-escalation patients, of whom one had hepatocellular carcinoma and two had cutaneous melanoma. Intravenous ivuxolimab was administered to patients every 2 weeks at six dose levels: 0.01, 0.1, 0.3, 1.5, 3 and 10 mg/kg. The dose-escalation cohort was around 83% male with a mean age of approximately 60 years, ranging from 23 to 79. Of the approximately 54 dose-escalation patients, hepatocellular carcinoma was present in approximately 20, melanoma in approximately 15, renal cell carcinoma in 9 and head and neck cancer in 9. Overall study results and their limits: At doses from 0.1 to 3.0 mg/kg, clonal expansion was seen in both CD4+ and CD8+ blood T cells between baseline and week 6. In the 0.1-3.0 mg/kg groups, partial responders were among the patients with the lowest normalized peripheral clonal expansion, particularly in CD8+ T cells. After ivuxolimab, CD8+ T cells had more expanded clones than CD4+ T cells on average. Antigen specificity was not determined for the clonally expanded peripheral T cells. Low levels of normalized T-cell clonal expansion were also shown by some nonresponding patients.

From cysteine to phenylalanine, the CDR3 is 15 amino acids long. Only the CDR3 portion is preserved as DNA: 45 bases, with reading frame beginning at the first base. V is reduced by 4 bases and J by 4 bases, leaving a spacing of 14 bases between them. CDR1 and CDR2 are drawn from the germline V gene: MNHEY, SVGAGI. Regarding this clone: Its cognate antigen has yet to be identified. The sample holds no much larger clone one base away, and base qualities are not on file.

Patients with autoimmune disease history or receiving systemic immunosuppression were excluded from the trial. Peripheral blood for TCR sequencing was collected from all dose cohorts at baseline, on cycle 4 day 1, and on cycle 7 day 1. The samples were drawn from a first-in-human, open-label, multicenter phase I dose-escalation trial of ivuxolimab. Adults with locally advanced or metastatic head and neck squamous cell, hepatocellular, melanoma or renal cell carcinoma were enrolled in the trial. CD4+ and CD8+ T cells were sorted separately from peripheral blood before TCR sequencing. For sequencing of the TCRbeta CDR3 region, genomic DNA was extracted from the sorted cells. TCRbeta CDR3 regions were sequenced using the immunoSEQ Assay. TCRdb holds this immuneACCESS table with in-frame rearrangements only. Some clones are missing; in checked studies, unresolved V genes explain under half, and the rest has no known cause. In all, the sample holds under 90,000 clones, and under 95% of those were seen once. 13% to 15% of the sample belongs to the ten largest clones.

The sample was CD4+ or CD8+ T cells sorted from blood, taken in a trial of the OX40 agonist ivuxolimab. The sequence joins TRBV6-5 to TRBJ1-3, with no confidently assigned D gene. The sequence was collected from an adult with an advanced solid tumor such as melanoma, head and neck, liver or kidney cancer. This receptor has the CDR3 CASSFPPGSGNTIYF. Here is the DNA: TGTGCCAGCAGTTTCCCGCCGGGTTCAGGAAACACCATATATTTT.